This T cell receptor (beta chain) stems from a study of blood T cell repertoires in COVID-19. This clone showed up just once. This CDR3 has 14 amino acids. Germline V gene sequence: CDR1 SNHLY, CDR2 FYNNEI. Trimming at V came to 9 bases and at J to 4 bases, leaving 9 bases not matched to a gene. The protocol was immunoSEQ multiplex PCR, while the TCRdb copy is restricted to in-frame clones and leaves out a portion. The data show fewer than 500,000 clones, 81% seen once. The sequence came from a human donor with acute or convalescent COVID-19. The donor label of this sample is uncertain. Sequences were obtained from peripheral blood. This chain joins TRBV2 and TRBJ2-3; 8 nucleotides align to TRBD2. This CDR3 is CASNLAGRSDTQYF. The CDR3 bases are TGTGCCAGTAATTTAGCGGGACGGTCAGATACGCAGTATTTT.